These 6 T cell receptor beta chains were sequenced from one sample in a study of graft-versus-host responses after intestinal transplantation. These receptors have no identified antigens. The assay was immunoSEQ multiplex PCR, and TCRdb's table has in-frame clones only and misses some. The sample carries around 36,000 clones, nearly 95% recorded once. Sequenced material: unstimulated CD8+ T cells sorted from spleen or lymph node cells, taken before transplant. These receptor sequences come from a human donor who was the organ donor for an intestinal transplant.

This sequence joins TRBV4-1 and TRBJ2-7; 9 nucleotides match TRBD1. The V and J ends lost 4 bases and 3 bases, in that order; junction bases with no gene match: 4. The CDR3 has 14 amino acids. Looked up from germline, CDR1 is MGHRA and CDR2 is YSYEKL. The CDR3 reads CASSPRTGDYEQYF. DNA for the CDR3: TGCGCCAGCAGCCCACGGACAGGGGACTACGAGCAGTACTTC.

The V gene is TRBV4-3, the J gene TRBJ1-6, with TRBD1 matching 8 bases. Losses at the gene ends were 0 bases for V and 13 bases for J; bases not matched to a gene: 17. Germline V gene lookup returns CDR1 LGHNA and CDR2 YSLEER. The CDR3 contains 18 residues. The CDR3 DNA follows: TGCGCCAGCAGCCAAGAGTTCGATCCGGGACAGGCCCTTCTCCCCCTCCACTTT. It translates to CASSQEFDPGQALLPLHF.

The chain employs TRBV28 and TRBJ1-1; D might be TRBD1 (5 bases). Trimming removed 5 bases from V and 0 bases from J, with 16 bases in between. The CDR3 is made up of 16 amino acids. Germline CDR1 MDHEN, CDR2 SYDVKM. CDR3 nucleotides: TGTGCCAGCAGTCACCCCGCCGGGACCGTGAACACTGAAGCTTTCTTT. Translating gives CASSHPAGTVNTEAFF.

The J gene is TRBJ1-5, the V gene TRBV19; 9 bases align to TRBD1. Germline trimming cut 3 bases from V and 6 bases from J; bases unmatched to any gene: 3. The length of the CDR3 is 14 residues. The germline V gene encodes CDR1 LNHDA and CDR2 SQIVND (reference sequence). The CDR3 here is CASSMGQGLQPQHF. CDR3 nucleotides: TGTGCCAGTAGTATGGGACAGGGACTTCAGCCCCAGCATTTT.

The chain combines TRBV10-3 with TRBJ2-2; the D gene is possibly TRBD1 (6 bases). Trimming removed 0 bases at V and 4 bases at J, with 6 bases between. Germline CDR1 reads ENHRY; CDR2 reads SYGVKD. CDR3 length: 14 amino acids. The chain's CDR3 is CAISESGGTGELFF. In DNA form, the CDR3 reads TGTGCCATCAGTGAGTCAGGGGGCACCGGGGAGCTGTTTTTT.

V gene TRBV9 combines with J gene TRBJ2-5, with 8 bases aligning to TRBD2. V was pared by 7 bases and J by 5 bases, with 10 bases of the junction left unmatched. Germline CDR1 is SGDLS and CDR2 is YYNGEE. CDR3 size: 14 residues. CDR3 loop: CASGAAGGGETQYF. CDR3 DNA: TGTGCCAGCGGGGCGGCGGGGGGCGGGGAGACCCAGTACTTC. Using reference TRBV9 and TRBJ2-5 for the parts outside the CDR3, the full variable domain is DSGVTQTPKHLITATGQRVTLRCSPRSGDLSVYWYQQSLDQGLQFLIQYYNGEERAKGNILERFSAQQFPDLHSELNLSSLELGDSALYFCASGAAGGGETQYFGPGTRLLVL.